This T cell receptor beta chain was found in a study of shared clonotypes between healthy human individuals. Germline CDR1 is SEHNR and CDR2 is FQNEAQ (reference sequence). The CDR3 is 11 amino acids. The V gene end was trimmed by 5 bases and the J gene end by 6 bases; junction bases not matched to a gene: 0. Sequencing was performed with immunoSEQ multiplex PCR; in TCRdb, only in-frame clones are kept and a portion is missing. This sample has 750,000 to 1,000,000 clones, with 80% to 95% found just once. CD45RO-negative CD8 cells positively selected for CCR7 made up the naive population, which excluded terminally differentiated effector memory CD45RA+ cells.

The TCR originated in a man aged 25 to 40 in good health. The sample consisted of naive CD8+ T cells sorted from blood. The V and J genes are TRBV7-9 and TRBJ2-7; 8 nucleotides agree with TRBD2. CDR3 amino acids: CASSGTSEQYF. The CDR3 bases are TGTGCCAGCAGCGGGACTAGCGAGCAGTACTTC.